One sample yielded the 25 T cell receptor beta chains listed below, sequenced in a study of cytomegalovirus exposure and HLA in healthy donors. The PCR used 60 Vbeta and 13 Jbeta primers. Sequencing was performed with immunoSEQ multiplex PCR; in TCRdb, only in-frame clones are kept and a portion is missing. The sample holds about 160,000 clones; around 80% are singletons and the top ten take roughly 6.3%. Sample: PBMCs. These receptors were obtained from a male donor in good health and CMV-seropositive.

The gene calls are TRBV2 and TRBJ2-7, with D perhaps TRBD1 (6 bases). The V end lost 10 bases, the J end lost 1 base, and 17 bases lay between the germline ends. Germline V gene sequence: CDR1 SNHLY, CDR2 FYNNEI. CDR3 length equals 14 residues. The CDR3 is CATAYRDISYEQYF. CDR3 bases: TGTGCCACCGCATACAGGGATATTTCCTACGAGCAGTACTTC.

Worth noting for this clone: A read error may produce the germline difference seen at one junction end. The chain uses TRBV7-9 and TRBJ1-4, with D unclear. The CDR3 spans 15 residues. CDR1 and CDR2 (germline): SEHNR, FQNEAQ (reference sequence). The CDR3 nucleotides read TGTTCCAGCAGCTTAGTACCCCAGGTTAATGAAAAACTGTTTTTT. Protein sequence: CSSSLVPQVNEKLFF.

J is TRBJ2-5 and V is TRBV2, with a tentative D call TRBD2 (5 bases). The last part of the DNA fits TRBJ2-7 better; the J call may be wrong. Germline CDR1 SNHLY, CDR2 FYNNEI. The CDR3 consists of 13 residues. CDR3 residues: CASNLRSGYEQYF. The DNA for the CDR3 is TGTGCCAGCAATCTTCGTTCGGGGTACGAGCAGTACTTC.

The J gene is TRBJ1-1, the V gene TRBV6-1; TRBD1 is a possible D gene (6 bases). The CDR3 is 12 amino acids. V lost 0 bases, J lost 11 bases, and 10 bases lay in between. CDR1 MNHNS and CDR2 SASEGT come from the germline V gene. Written as DNA, the CDR3 is TGTGCCAGCAGTGAAGCCGCAGGGGACGCTTTCTTT. Translated, it gives CASSEAAGDAFF.

This chain connects TRBV19 to TRBJ2-3; D remains unclear. This CDR3 comprises 13 residues. V lost 2 bases, J lost 4 bases, and 7 bases lay in between. The germline gives CDR1 LNHDA, CDR2 SQIVND (reference sequence). The CDR3 protein is CASSILDADTQYF. CDR3 coding DNA: TGTGCCAGTAGTATACTAGATGCAGATACGCAGTATTTT.

The CDR3 DNA reads TGTGCCTGCCCTACAGGGGCGAACACTGAAGCTTTCTTT. Its protein product is CACPTGANTEAFF. V and J are TRBV30 and TRBJ1-1, with TRBD1 matching 7 bases. The V segment lost 6 bases and the J segment 1 base; nucleotides outside the gene matches: 5. This CDR3 is built from 13 residues. The germline CDR1 and CDR2 sequences are GTSNPN and SVGIG (reference sequence).

The rearrangement links TRBV9 to TRBJ2-7, with TRBD1 matching 8 bases. The CDR3 totals 14 residues. Germline CDR1 and CDR2: SGDLS and YYNGEE. V gave up 0 bases and J gave up 4 bases; unmatched junction bases: 3. CDR3 coding DNA: TGTGCCAGCAGCGTAGGGACAGGGACGTACGAGCAGTACTTC. This gives the protein CASSVGTGTYEQYF.

This clone has more than one count but fewer than ten. CDR3 amino acids: CACSPGGLYGYTF. As DNA, the CDR3 is TGTGCCTGTTCCCCCGGGGGGCTCTATGGCTACACCTTC. The chain is built from TRBV30 and TRBJ1-2; TRBD1 might be the D (6 bases). There are 13 residues in the CDR3. V was shortened by 6 bases and J by 4 bases, with 15 bases between the two germline ends. Germline CDR1 is GTSNPN and CDR2 is SVGIG (reference sequence).

The genes are TRBV5-1 and TRBJ1-3, with D possibly matching TRBD1 (6 bases). The V end was cut by 6 bases, the J end by 2 bases, with 15 bases between. This CDR3 has 15 amino acids. Germline assignment: CDR1 SGHRS and CDR2 YFSETQ. This chain's CDR3 is CASKGEGGTGNTIYF. In nucleotides, the CDR3 is TGCGCCAGCAAGGGGGAGGGAGGGACTGGAAACACCATATATTTT.

The rearrangement links TRBV7-2 to TRBJ2-5; 12 nucleotides align to TRBD2. The ends lost 1 base at V and 7 bases at J; junction bases unmatched: 4. Germline V lookup: CDR1 SGHTA, CDR2 FQGNSA. This CDR3 region has 15 residues. CDR3 amino acids: CASSLGLAGELTQYF. In DNA, the CDR3 is TGTGCCAGCAGCTTAGGACTAGCGGGAGAATTGACCCAGTACTTC.

The chain joins TRBV5-1 to TRBJ2-1; 10 nucleotides align to TRBD2. The CDR3 sequence is 17 residues long. Unmatched junction bases numbered 9, after V lost 0 bases and J lost 6 bases. Looked up from germline, CDR1 is SGHRS and CDR2 is YFSETQ. This CDR3 is CASSLGASGSKGNEQFF. For the CDR3, the DNA is TGCGCCAGCAGCTTGGGGGCTAGCGGGAGTAAGGGCAATGAGCAGTTCTTC.

This clone was picked up a small number of times. The chain recombines TRBV18 with TRBJ1-2; D is undetermined. V lost 0 bases to trimming and J lost 8 bases, with 16 bases between them. The CDR3 runs to 15 residues. Per the germline V gene, CDR1 is KGHSH and CDR2 is LQKENI. The CDR3 DNA reads as TGTGCCAGCTCACCACCAGAGATAGCCGATATAGGCTACACCTTC. Residues: CASSPPEIADIGYTF.

The chain recombines TRBV27 with TRBJ2-7; 8 bases map to TRBD1. The CDR3 spans 13 residues. The V and J ends lost 4 bases and 4 bases, in that order; junction bases with no gene match: 3. CDR1 and CDR2 from the germline V gene are MNHEY and SMNVEV (reference sequence). The CDR3 DNA reads TGTGCCAGCAGTTGGACAGGGCAGTACGAGCAGTACTTC. Protein sequence: CASSWTGQYEQYF.

The V and J genes are TRBV29-1 and TRBJ2-5, with 12 bases identical to TRBD1. The DNA end lines up better with TRBJ2-7; the J call may be wrong. CDR1 is SQVTM and CDR2 is ANQGSEA in the germline V gene. The CDR3 is 16 residues long. CDR3 DNA: TGCAGCGTTGAAGGTCGGGGACAGGGGGCGTTGTACGAGCAGTACTTC. It encodes CSVEGRGQGALYEQYF.

The chain combines TRBV4-1 with TRBJ1-2; perhaps TRBD1 as D (5 bases). This CDR3 has 14 amino acids. The V end lost 0 bases, the J end lost 6 bases, and 11 bases lay between the germline ends. Germline CDR1 MGHRA, CDR2 YSYEKL. The CDR3 DNA is TGCGCCAGCAGCCAAGAGGGAGGGGTTAATGGCTACACCTTC. It encodes CASSQEGGVNGYTF.

The CDR3, as DNA: TGTGCCAGCAGAGTCAGGGGAGAGACCCAGTACTTC. It specifies CASRVRGETQYF. This chain uses TRBV21-1 with TRBJ2-5; the table assigns TRBD1, which was not confirmed against the DNA. TRBV21-1 is a pseudogene. This CDR3 has 12 amino acids.

The chain combines TRBV7-9 with TRBJ2-7; 7 bases are shared with TRBD1. The CDR3 consists of 17 residues. Per germline, CDR1 SEHNR and CDR2 FQNEAQ (reference sequence). Unmatched junction bases numbered 16, after V lost 5 bases and J lost 3 bases. CDR3 DNA: TGTGCCAGCAGCCCACCCGCCTCTACAGGGGATGTCTACGAGCAGTACTTC. This gives the protein CASSPPASTGDVYEQYF.

J is TRBJ2-5 and V is TRBV4-2; 10 bases fit TRBD2. CDR1 LGHNA and CDR2 YNFKEQ come from the germline V gene. The CDR3 is 15 residues long. Losses at the gene ends were 1 base for V and 4 bases for J; bases not matched to a gene: 3. The DNA for the CDR3 is TGTGCCAGCAGCCAAGTGTGGACTAGCGGAGAGACCCAGTACTTC. Its protein is CASSQVWTSGETQYF.

This rearrangement joins TRBV5-6 to TRBJ1-1; the match to TRBD1 covers 9 bases. Germline loops: CDR1 SGHDT, CDR2 YYEEEE. The CDR3 runs to 14 residues. The V segment lost 2 bases and the J segment 7 bases; nucleotides outside the gene matches: 6. The CDR3 protein is CASSFLQGAVEAFF. CDR3 sequence (DNA): TGTGCCAGCAGCTTCTTACAGGGGGCAGTTGAAGCTTTCTTT. Variable domain in full (rest from reference TRBV5-6 and TRBJ1-1): DAGVTQSPTHLIKTRGQQVTLRCSPKSGHDTVSWYQQALGQGPQFIFQYYEEEERQRGNFPDRFSGHQFPNYSSELNVNALLLGDSALYLCASSFLQGAVEAFFGQGTRLTVV.

The chain links TRBV27 to TRBJ2-1; 10 bases match TRBD2. J was trimmed by 0 bases and V by 7 bases; bases with no gene match: 15. Germline assignment: CDR1 MNHEY and CDR2 SMNVEV (reference sequence). This CDR3 spans 19 amino acids. This CDR3 is CASTPLRTSGFSSYNEQFF. The CDR3 region has the DNA TGTGCCAGCACCCCCCTCCGGACTAGCGGTTTTAGCTCCTACAATGAGCAGTTCTTC.

V gene TRBV6-1 combines with J gene TRBJ2-7; 8 bases are shared with TRBD1. V dropped 7 bases and J dropped 6; count of bases not matched to a gene: 5. Germline CDR1 MNHNS, CDR2 SASEGT. This CDR3 comprises 12 residues. CDR3: CASKLGQGEQYF. The DNA for the CDR3 is TGTGCCAGCAAGTTAGGACAGGGCGAGCAGTACTTC.

V usage is TRBV15 and J usage is TRBJ2-1; D gene unclear. The CDR3 is 13 residues long. Germline CDR1 and CDR2: LNHNV and YYDKDF (reference sequence). Trimming took off 8 bases at V and 6 bases at J, with 14 bases between the two ends. The chain's CDR3 is CATLQKESNEQFF. The CDR3 DNA is TGTGCCACCCTCCAGAAGGAGTCCAATGAGCAGTTCTTC.

The rearrangement links TRBV6-5 to TRBJ1-4; D perhaps matches TRBD1 (6 bases). The CDR3 consists of 15 residues. Trimming took 0 bases from V and 8 from J, leaving 13 bases between them. CDR1 and CDR2 (germline): MNHEY, SVGAGI. The CDR3 bases are TGTGCCAGCAGTTACTCGTGGGGGCGTGGAGAAAAACTGTTTTTT. This gives the protein CASSYSWGRGEKLFF.

This clone was observed a handful of times. This sequence joins TRBV4-3 and TRBJ2-1; D possibly corresponds to TRBD2 (5 bases). The CDR3 is made up of 14 amino acids. The V gene lost 0 bases and the J gene lost 7 bases, with 10 bases spanning the gap. Germline CDR1 LGHNA, CDR2 YSLEER. The CDR3 region is CASSQDSVGNEQFF. In DNA, the CDR3 is TGCGCCAGCAGCCAAGATAGCGTCGGAAATGAGCAGTTCTTC.

The chain has TRBV19 and TRBJ1-2; 11 bases are shared with TRBD1. V lost 5 bases, J lost 3 bases, and 5 bases stayed unmatched. CDR1 is LNHDA, CDR2 SQIVND, per germline (reference sequence). This CDR3 spans 15 amino acids. CDR3 in amino acids: CASSPGQGAYYGYTF. CDR3 sequence (DNA): TGTGCCAGTAGTCCTGGACAGGGGGCTTACTATGGCTACACCTTC.